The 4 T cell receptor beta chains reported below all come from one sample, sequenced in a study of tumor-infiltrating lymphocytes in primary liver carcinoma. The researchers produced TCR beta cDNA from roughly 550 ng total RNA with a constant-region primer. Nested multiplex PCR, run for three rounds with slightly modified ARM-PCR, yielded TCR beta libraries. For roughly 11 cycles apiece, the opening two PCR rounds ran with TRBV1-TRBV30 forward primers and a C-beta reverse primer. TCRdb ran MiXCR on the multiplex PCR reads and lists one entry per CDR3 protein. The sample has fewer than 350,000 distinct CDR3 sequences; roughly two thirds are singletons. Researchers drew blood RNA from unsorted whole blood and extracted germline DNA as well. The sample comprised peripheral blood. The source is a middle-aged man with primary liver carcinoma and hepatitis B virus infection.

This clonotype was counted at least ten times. CDR3 sequence: CASSMGLAGVYEQFF. DNA of the CDR3: TGTGCCAGCAGCATGGGACTAGCGGGAGTATATGAGCAGTTCTTC. V is TRBV11-2 and J is TRBJ2-1; 14 nucleotides agree with TRBD2. Germline assignment: CDR1 SGHAT and CDR2 FQNNGV. Trimming at V came to 5 bases and at J to 8 bases, leaving 5 bases not matched to a gene. This CDR3 has 15 residues.

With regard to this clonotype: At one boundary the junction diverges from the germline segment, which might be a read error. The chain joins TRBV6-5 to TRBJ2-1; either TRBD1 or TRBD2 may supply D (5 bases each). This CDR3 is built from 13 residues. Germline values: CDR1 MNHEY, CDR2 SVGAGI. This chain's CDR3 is CVSKNLGDNEQFF. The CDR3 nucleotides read TGTGTCAGCAAAAACTTGGGGGACAATGAGCAGTTCTTC.

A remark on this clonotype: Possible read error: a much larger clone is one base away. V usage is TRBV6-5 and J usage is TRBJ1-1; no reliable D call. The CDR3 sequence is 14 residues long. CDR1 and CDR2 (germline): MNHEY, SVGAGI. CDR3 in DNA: TGTGCCAGCAGTTCCGACTTAATGAACAATGAAGCTTTCTTT. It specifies CASSSDLMNNEAFF.

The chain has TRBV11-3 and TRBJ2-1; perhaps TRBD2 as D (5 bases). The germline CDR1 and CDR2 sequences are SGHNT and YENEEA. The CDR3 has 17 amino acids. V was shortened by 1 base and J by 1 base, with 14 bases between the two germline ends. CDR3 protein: CASSLGFGGLSYNEQFF. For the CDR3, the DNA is TGTGCCAGCAGCTTAGGGTTCGGCGGGCTTTCCTACAATGAGCAGTTCTTC.